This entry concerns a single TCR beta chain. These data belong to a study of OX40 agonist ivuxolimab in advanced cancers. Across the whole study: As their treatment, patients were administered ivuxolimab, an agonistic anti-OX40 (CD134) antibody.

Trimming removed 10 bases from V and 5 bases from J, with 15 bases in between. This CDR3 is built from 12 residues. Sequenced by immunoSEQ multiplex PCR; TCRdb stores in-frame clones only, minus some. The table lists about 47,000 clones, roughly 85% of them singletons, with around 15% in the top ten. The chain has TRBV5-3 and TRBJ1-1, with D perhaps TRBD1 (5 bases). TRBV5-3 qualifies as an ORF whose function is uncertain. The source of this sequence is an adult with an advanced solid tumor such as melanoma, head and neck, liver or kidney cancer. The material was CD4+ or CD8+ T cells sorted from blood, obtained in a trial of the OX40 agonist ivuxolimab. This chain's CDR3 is CAFSTGGTEAFF. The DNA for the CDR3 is TGTGCCTTTAGCACGGGGGGAACTGAAGCTTTCTTT.